The rows below give T cell receptor beta chains drawn from one sample of a study of early T cells in non-severe SARS-CoV-2 infection. TCRdb processed the 5' RACE reads anew with MiXCR; each CDR3 protein has one entry. The data show 75,000 or so distinct CDR3 sequences, roughly an eighth seen once. Sample: whole blood, taken at baseline. These receptors originate from an adult who was a healthcare worker with PCR-confirmed SARS-CoV-2 infection or an uninfected control (not recorded which). Each CDR3 is given without its conserved first and last residue. The order of the fields is CDR3 length, V gene, D gene, J gene, CDR3 protein. D genes are given only for firm matches.

13	TRBV29-1	TRBD1	TRBJ2-1	SALTGLVSYNEQF
12	TRBV5-4	TRBD2	TRBJ2-2	ASGLAGDTGELF
13	TRBV4-3	-	TRBJ1-4	ASSQATGFSEKLF
16	TRBV21-1	-	TRBJ2-5	ASSKEGQAKGVQETQY
12	TRBV7-9	-	TRBJ1-1	ASSLAGDGTEAF
14	TRBV6-6	TRBD1	TRBJ1-5	ASSYQGQGSNQPQH
11	TRBV7-2	-	TRBJ1-1	ASSLHTNTEAF
11	TRBV29-1	TRBD2	TRBJ2-7	SVEGGTRVEQY
13	TRBV20-1	TRBD2	TRBJ2-3	SARGERGHTDTQY
11	TRBV29-1	-	TRBJ1-4	SVEEGGVEKLF
10	TRBV6-2/TRBV6-3	-	TRBJ2-1	ASSYSPNEQF
12	TRBV29-1	TRBD1	TRBJ2-1	SVSPGTGIGEQF
12	TRBV27	-	TRBJ1-5	ASSSQGRDQPQH
11	TRBV11-3	TRBD1	TRBJ2-7	ASSSGQGGEQY
13	TRBV24-1	TRBD1	TRBJ2-2	ATSDLDRVSGELF
11	TRBV5-1	-	TRBJ2-7	ASSITPSYEQY
13	TRBV9	TRBD2	TRBJ2-3	ASSVGGSVWDTQY
12	TRBV7-8	TRBD1	TRBJ1-1	ASSRDRANTEAF
10	TRBV7-2	-	TRBJ2-1	ASSLDYNEQF
14	TRBV11-2	-	TRBJ2-3	ASSLGSGLSTDTQY
11	TRBV7-9	TRBD2	TRBJ2-3	ASSTSGADTQY
11	TRBV27	-	TRBJ2-3	ASSRANTDTQY
12	TRBV19	-	TRBJ1-4	ASTPWGRNEKLF
9	TRBV29-1	-	TRBJ2-4	SVELETIQY
11	TRBV14	-	TRBJ2-5	ASSQWDFQTQY
14	TRBV18	TRBD2	TRBJ2-5	ASSPPIGLAEETQY
11	TRBV5-4	-	TRBJ2-5	ASSFRGEETQY
12	TRBV11-2	TRBD1	TRBJ2-7	ASSPRDRRNEQY
12	TRBV9	-	TRBJ2-3	ASSVEPSTDTQY
11	TRBV2	-	TRBJ2-7	ASRRRGSYEQY
12	TRBV7-8	-	TRBJ2-5	ASEIGPGVKTQY
12	TRBV30	-	TRBJ2-1	AWRGQPAGYEQF
9	TRBV7-9	-	TRBJ1-1	ASSLEQGTF
12	TRBV5-1	TRBD1	TRBJ2-7	ASSPDRYGYEQY
12	TRBV2	TRBD1	TRBJ2-1	ASIPGQGSNEQF
11	TRBV2	-	TRBJ2-1	ASSERTNNEQF
9	TRBV11-2	-	TRBJ2-1	ASSYGGEQF
13	TRBV6-2/TRBV6-3	TRBD2	TRBJ2-5	ASSLAEPGGETQY
12	TRBV12-3/TRBV12-4	TRBD1	TRBJ2-7	ASSFGTGGYEQY
11	TRBV19	-	TRBJ1-1	ASSIAGPAEAF
13	TRBV11-2	TRBD2	TRBJ2-7	ASSVAGESGYEQY
11	TRBV12-3/TRBV12-4	-	TRBJ2-3	ASSLVGEGASY
12	TRBV5-1	-	TRBJ2-7	ASSLAPLTYEQY
13	TRBV24-1	-	TRBJ2-2	ATSDYSDGTGELF
15	TRBV30	-	TRBJ1-1	AWHLVRPGRSNTEAF
14	TRBV27	-	TRBJ1-2	ASSLSWTGANYGYT
15	TRBV27	-	TRBJ2-6	ASSLYGLSSGANVLT
15	TRBV27	TRBD1	TRBJ1-5	ASSPTFDRAYNQPQH
11	TRBV6-2/TRBV6-3	-	TRBJ2-2	ASSLRETGELF
9	TRBV11-2	-	TRBJ2-7	ASSLARDTC
15	TRBV5-4	TRBD1	TRBJ2-5	ASSRNGQGDFEETQY